One and the same sample provided the 18 T cell receptor beta chains below, sequenced in a study of T cell repertoires in cytomegalovirus infection. The antigens of these receptors remain unknown. In TCRdb, the reads were re-called with MiXCR into one record per CDR3 protein. This table holds some 560,000 distinct CDR3 sequences, under 45% found once. Sample: cultured PBMCs, taken from culture after CMV antigen stimulation. All receptors come from a human donor in good health (CMV status not recorded). Some clones in this sample may be carry-over from other donors' samples.

This clonotype has a handful of counts. The V gene is TRBV7-2, the J gene TRBJ2-7; 8 nucleotides align to TRBD2. Germline lookup yields CDR1 SGHTA and CDR2 FQGNSA. This CDR3 has 16 amino acids. V was clipped by 1 base and J by 4 bases; unmatched bases: 9. The CDR3 spells CASSLGTGLGIYEQYF. CDR3 DNA: TGTGCCAGCAGCTTAGGCACGGGACTAGGAATTTACGAGCAGTACTTC.

This chain connects TRBV5-4 to TRBJ2-5; TRBD1 agrees at 7 bases. The trim removed 0 bases at V and 5 bases at J, leaving 7 bases unmatched. The CDR3 spans 15 residues. Germline-derived CDR1 and CDR2 are SGHNT and YYREEE (reference sequence). The CDR3 region has the DNA TGTGCCAGCAGCTTGGGGAGACAGGGTGTCGAGACCCAGTACTTC. This encodes CASSLGRQGVETQYF. The variable domain in full, with the rest retrieved from reference TRBV5-4 and TRBJ2-5, is ETGVTQSPTHLIKTRGQQVTLRCSSQSGHNTVSWYQQALGQGPQFIFQYYREEENGRGNFPPRFSGLQFPNYSSELNVNALELDDSALYLCASSLGRQGVETQYFGPGTRLLVL.

CDR3 in DNA: TGTGCCAGCAGCTTCCACTGGGACTCGCCCGGGCAGTTCTTC. Its protein product is CASSFHWDSPGQFF. The rearrangement joins TRBV7-2 to TRBJ2-1, with a possible D match to TRBD2 (6 bases). Trimming pared 3 bases from V and 12 bases from J, leaving 18 bases between. Germline lookup yields CDR1 SGHTA and CDR2 FQGNSA. The CDR3 is 14 amino acids. Supplemented by reference TRBV7-2 and TRBJ2-1, the full variable domain reads GAGVSQSPSNKVTEKGKDVELRCDPISGHTALYWYRQSLGQGLEFLIYFQGNSAPDKSGLPSDRFSAERTGGSVSTLTIQRTQQEDSAVYLCASSFHWDSPGQFFGPGTRLTVL.

This clonotype occurred a few times. This chain connects TRBV7-2 to TRBJ1-6; D is undetermined. From germline, CDR1 is SGHTA and CDR2 FQGNSA. Trimming removed 3 bases from V and 1 base from J, with 10 bases in between. The CDR3 sequence is 16 residues long. CDR3 in DNA: TGTGCCAGCAGCTTGACGCCGGGATCCTATAATTCACCCCTCCACTTT. Its translation: CASSLTPGSYNSPLHF.

This clonotype was counted between two and nine times. This chain connects TRBV7-6 to TRBJ1-5; possible D gene TRBD1, 6 bases. Trimming took 5 bases from V and 3 from J, leaving 14 bases between them. The V gene's germline CDR1 is SGHVS and CDR2 FNYEAQ. This CDR3 is built from 15 residues. The CDR3 spells CASSRRGGINQPQHF. In DNA form, the CDR3 reads TGTGCCAGCAGCCGTAGAGGGGGGATCAATCAGCCCCAGCATTTT.

The table lists this clonotype with a few counts. The chain employs TRBV7-9 and TRBJ2-5, with a possible D match to TRBD2 (6 bases). The CDR3 runs to 14 residues. CDR1 is SEHNR, CDR2 FQNEAQ, per germline (reference sequence). The V and J ends lost 4 bases and 3 bases respectively, with 12 bases between them. The DNA of the CDR3 is TGTGCCAGCAGCTCGCTAGCGATGGAAGAGACCCAGTACTTC. Translation: CASSSLAMEETQYF.

V usage is TRBV5-4 and J usage is TRBJ2-1, with a possible D match to TRBD2 (6 bases). Trimming left V 4 bases short and J 0 bases short, with 8 bases between. The CDR3 covers 14 residues. Germline lookup yields CDR1 SGHNT and CDR2 YYREEE (reference sequence). The DNA for the CDR3 is TGTGCCAGCAGCGGGGGGACCTCCTACAATGAGCAGTTCTTC. Protein: CASSGGTSYNEQFF. Drawing the rest from reference TRBV5-4 and TRBJ2-1, the complete variable domain is ETGVTQSPTHLIKTRGQQVTLRCSSQSGHNTVSWYQQALGQGPQFIFQYYREEENGRGNFPPRFSGLQFPNYSSELNVNALELDDSALYLCASSGGTSYNEQFFGPGTRLTVL.

This clonotype was seen a few times. The rearrangement joins TRBV6-1 to TRBJ2-1, with D unclear. The germline V gene has CDR1 MNHNS and CDR2 SASEGT. The CDR3 is 11 residues long. Trimming removed 6 bases from V and 9 bases from J, with 9 bases in between. For the CDR3, the DNA is TGTGCCAGCAGGCAGGCAGGTGAGCAGTTCTTC. It yields the protein CASRQAGEQFF.

The chain has TRBV18 and TRBJ2-1; D is unresolved. The CDR3 covers 15 residues. CDR1 is KGHSH and CDR2 is LQKENI in the germline V gene. V gave up 4 bases and J gave up 2 bases, with 12 bases separating them. The DNA for the CDR3 is TGTGCCAGCTCACTTAGACTTGCGACCTACAATGAGCAGTTCTTC. As protein: CASSLRLATYNEQFF.

This sequence joins TRBV2 and TRBJ2-3; D is ambiguous. Trimming took 4 bases from V and 1 from J, leaving 9 bases between them. This CDR3 has 14 amino acids. Germline CDR1 SNHLY, CDR2 FYNNEI. The DNA of the CDR3 is TGTGCCAGCAGTGGGACCTGGGGCACAGATACGCAGTATTTT. The encoded protein is CASSGTWGTDTQYF.

The V call is TRBV7-9, the J call TRBJ2-1; TRBD2 aligns across 16 bases. The junction had 16 bases not matched to a gene; V was cut back by 6 bases and J by 8 bases. The germline V gene encodes CDR1 SEHNR and CDR2 FQNEAQ (reference sequence). The CDR3 extends over 19 amino acids. CDR3 amino acids: CASSSPGLAGGAPWDEQFF. The CDR3 nucleotides are TGTGCCAGCAGTTCCCCGGGACTAGCGGGAGGGGCCCCTTGGGATGAGCAGTTCTTC. Full variable domain (remainder filled in from reference TRBV7-9 and TRBJ2-1): DTGVSQNPRHKITKRGQNVTFRCDPISEHNRLYWYRQTLGQGPEFLTYFQNEAQLEKSRLLSDRFSAERPKGSFSTLEIQRTEQGDSAMYLCASSSPGLAGGAPWDEQFFGPGTRLTVL.

The chain couples TRBV12-3 or TRBV12-4 to TRBJ2-1, with D unresolved. The CDR3 totals 12 residues. V lost 5 bases, J lost 9 bases, and 11 bases lay in between. CDR3 in amino acids: CASSASLSEQFF. The CDR3 bases are TGTGCCAGCAGTGCATCTCTCAGTGAGCAGTTCTTC.

The V and J genes are TRBV6-2 or TRBV6-3 and TRBJ1-1; possibly TRBD1 for D (6 bases). The CDR3 loop spans 17 amino acids. The V end was cut by 0 bases, the J end by 1 base, with 15 bases between. CDR1 and CDR2 (germline): MNHEY, SVGEGT. The CDR3 DNA is TGTGCCAGCAGTTACTCGATATCAGGGGTAGAGAACACTGAAGCTTTCTTT. Protein: CASSYSISGVENTEAFF.

This rearrangement joins TRBV4-3 to TRBJ2-1; perhaps D is TRBD1 or TRBD2 (5 bases each). The V end was cut by 4 bases, the J end by 2 bases, with 18 bases between. Germline CDR1 is LGHNA and CDR2 is YSLEER. This CDR3 comprises 17 residues. CDR3 protein: CASSPDPAGTPYNEQFF. CDR3 bases: TGCGCCAGCAGCCCTGATCCAGCAGGGACCCCCTACAATGAGCAGTTCTTC.

The chain carries TRBV7-2 and TRBJ2-1; D ambiguous. Germline CDR1 SGHTA, CDR2 FQGNSA. The CDR3 extends over 13 amino acids. Trimming cost V 1 base and J 5 bases, with 6 bases left between them. CDR3 bases: TGTGCCAGCAGCTTAGGGACCAACAATGAGCAGTTCTTC. Protein sequence: CASSLGTNNEQFF.

V is TRBV12-3 or TRBV12-4 and J is TRBJ2-3, with a weak D call TRBD1 (6 bases). This CDR3 has 15 residues. The V end lost 3 bases, the J end lost 5 bases, and 15 bases lay between the germline ends. Written as DNA, the CDR3 is TGTGCCAGCAGTTTCCCGGAAGGGGGACAAGATACGCAGTATTTT. Translation gives CASSFPEGGQDTQYF.

The V gene is TRBV20-1, the J gene TRBJ1-5; 9 bases line up with TRBD1. Looked up from germline, CDR1 is DFQATT and CDR2 is SNEGSKA (reference sequence). The CDR3 is 16 residues long. The V and J ends lost 1 base and 0 bases, in that order; junction bases with no gene match: 4. The chain's CDR3 is CSARADRGDSNQPQHF. CDR3 sequence (DNA): TGCAGTGCTAGAGCCGACAGGGGGGATAGCAATCAGCCCCAGCATTTT.

The CDR3 region is CASSEANTIYF. CDR3 sequence (DNA): TGTGCCAGCAGTGAGGCGAACACCATATATTTT. The chain combines TRBV6-1 with TRBJ1-3; D remains ambiguous. Germline CDR1 is MNHNS and CDR2 is SASEGT. The CDR3 runs to 11 residues. V was clipped by 3 bases and J by 7 bases, with 4 bases between them.